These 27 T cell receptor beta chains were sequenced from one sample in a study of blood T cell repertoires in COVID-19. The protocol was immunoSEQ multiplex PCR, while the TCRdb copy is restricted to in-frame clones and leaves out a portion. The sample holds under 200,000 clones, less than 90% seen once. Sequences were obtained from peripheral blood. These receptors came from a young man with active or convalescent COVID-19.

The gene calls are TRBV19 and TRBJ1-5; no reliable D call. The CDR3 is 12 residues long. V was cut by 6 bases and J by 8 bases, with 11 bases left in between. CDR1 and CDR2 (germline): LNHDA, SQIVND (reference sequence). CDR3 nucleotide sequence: TGTGCCAGTAGCCAGGCCCCGGAGCCCCAGCATTTT. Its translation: CASSQAPEPQHF.

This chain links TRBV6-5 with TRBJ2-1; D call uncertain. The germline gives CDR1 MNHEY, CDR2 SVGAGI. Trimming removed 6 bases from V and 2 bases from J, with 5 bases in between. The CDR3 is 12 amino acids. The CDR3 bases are TGTGCCAGCAGACAGACCTACAATGAGCAGTTCTTC. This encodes CASRQTYNEQFF.

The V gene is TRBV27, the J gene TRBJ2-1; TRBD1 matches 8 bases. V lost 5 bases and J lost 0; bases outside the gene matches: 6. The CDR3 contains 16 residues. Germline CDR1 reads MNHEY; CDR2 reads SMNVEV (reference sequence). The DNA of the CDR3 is TGTGCCAGCAGTGGGCTACAGGGGGGCTCCTACAATGAGCAGTTCTTC. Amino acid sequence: CASSGLQGGSYNEQFF.

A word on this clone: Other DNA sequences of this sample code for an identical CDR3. CDR3 nucleotides: TGTGCCAGCTCACCATCAGGGGGCGGGGAGACCCAGTACTTC. Protein: CASSPSGGGETQYF. V is TRBV18 and J is TRBJ2-5, with 8 bases identical to TRBD1. In germline, CDR1 is KGHSH, CDR2 LQKENI. Trimming cost V 2 bases and J 5 bases; bases outside gene matches: 4. The CDR3 length is 14 residues.

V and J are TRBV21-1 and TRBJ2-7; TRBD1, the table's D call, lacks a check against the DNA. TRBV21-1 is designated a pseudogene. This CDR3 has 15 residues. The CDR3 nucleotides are TGTGCCAGCAGCGAGCCCGGCAGGGAAACCTACGAGCAGTACTTC. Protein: CASSEPGRETYEQYF.

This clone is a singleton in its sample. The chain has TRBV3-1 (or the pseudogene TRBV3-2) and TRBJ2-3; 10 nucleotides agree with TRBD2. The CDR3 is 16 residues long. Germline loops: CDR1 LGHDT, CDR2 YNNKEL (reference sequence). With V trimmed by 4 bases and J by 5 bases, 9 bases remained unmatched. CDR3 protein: CASSPGSSGSLDTQYF. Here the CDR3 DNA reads TGTGCCAGCAGCCCCGGGTCTAGCGGGAGTTTAGATACGCAGTATTTT.

The CDR3 loop reads CASSERGNGELFF. The DNA of the CDR3 is TGCGCCAGCAGTGAGAGGGGGAACGGGGAGCTGTTTTTT. The V call is TRBV10-2, the J call TRBJ2-2, with D tentatively TRBD1 (6 bases). This CDR3 region has 13 residues. V lost 2 bases to trimming and J lost 7 bases, with 8 bases between them. Germline V CDR1 and CDR2: WSHSY, SAAADI.

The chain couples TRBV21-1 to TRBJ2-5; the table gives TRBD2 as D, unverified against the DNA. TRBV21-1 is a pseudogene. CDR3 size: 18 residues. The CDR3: CASSKGPFFRLEEETQYF. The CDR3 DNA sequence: TGTGCCAGCAGCAAAGGACCTTTTTTTCGACTAGAAGAAGAGACCCAGTACTTC.

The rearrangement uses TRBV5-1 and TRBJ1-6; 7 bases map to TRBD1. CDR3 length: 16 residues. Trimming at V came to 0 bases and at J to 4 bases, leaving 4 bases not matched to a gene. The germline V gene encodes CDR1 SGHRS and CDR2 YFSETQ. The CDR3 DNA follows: TGCGCCAGCAGCTTGGGACAGGGCCAATATAATTCACCCCTCCACTTT. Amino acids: CASSLGQGQYNSPLHF. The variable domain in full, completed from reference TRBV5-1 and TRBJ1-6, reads KAGVTQTPRYLIKTRGQQVTLSCSPISGHRSVSWYQQTPGQGLQFLFEYFSETQRNKGNFPGRFSGRQFSNSRSEMNVSTLELGDSALYLCASSLGQGQYNSPLHFGNGTRLTVT.

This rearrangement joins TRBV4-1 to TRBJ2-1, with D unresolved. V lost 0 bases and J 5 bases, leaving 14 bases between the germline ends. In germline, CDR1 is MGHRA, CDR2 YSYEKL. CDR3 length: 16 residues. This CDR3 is CASSQDGLGHDNEQFF. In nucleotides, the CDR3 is TGCGCCAGCAGCCAAGATGGTCTTGGGCATGACAATGAGCAGTTCTTC.

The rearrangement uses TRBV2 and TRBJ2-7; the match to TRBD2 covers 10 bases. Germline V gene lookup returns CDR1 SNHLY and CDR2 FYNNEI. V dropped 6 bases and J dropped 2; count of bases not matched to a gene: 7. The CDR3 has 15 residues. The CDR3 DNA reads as TGTGCCAGCAGCGACGGACTAGCGGAGACCTACGAGCAGTACTTC. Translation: CASSDGLAETYEQYF.

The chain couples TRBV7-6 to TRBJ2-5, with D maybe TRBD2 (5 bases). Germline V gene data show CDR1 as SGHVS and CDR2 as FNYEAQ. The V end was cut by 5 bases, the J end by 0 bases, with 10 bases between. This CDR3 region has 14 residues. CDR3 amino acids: CASSPEADQETQYF. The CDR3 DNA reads TGTGCCAGCAGCCCAGAAGCGGACCAAGAGACCCAGTACTTC.

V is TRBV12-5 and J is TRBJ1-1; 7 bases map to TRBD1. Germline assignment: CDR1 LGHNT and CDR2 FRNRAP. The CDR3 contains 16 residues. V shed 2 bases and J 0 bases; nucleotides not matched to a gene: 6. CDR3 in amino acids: CASGLTHRGLNTEAFF. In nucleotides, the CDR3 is TGTGCTAGTGGTTTGACACACAGGGGCTTGAACACTGAAGCTTTCTTT. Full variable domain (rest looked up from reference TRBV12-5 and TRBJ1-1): DARVTQTPRHKVTEMGQEVTMRCQPILGHNTVFWYRQTMMQGLELLAYFRNRAPLDDSGMPKDRFSAEMPDATLATLKIQPSEPRDSAVYFCASGLTHRGLNTEAFFGQGTRLTVV.

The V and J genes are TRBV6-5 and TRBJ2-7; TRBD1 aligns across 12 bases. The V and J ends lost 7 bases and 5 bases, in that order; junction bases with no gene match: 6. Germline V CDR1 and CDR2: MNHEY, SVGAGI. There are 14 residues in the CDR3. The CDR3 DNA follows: TGTGCCAGCACGGGTGGGACAGGGGGCGACGAGCAGTACTTC. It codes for CASTGGTGGDEQYF.

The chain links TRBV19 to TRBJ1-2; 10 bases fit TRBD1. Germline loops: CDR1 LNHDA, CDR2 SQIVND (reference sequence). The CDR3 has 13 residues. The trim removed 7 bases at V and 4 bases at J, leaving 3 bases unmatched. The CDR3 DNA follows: TGTGCCAGTACCGGGACAGGGGTCTATGGCTACACCTTC. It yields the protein CASTGTGVYGYTF.

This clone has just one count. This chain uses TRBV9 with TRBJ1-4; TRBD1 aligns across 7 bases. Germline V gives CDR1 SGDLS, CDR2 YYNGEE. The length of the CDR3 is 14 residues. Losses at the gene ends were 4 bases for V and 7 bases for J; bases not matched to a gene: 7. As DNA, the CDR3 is TGTGCCAGCAGCCCACAGGGGTGGGCTGAAAAACTGTTTTTT. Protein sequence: CASSPQGWAEKLFF.

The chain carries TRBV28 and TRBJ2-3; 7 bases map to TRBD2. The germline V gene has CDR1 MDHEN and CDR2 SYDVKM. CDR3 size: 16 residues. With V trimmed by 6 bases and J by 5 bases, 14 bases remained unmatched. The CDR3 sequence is CASSSAGEEAKDTQYF. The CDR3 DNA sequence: TGTGCCAGCAGCTCGGCGGGGGAGGAGGCAAAAGATACGCAGTATTTT.

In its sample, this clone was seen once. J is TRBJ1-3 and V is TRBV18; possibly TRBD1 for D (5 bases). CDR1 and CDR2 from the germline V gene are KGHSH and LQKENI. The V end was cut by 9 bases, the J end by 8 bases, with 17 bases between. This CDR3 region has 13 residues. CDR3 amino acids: CASSRGREDTIYF. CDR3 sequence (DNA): TGTGCCAGTTCAAGGGGCAGGGAAGACACCATATATTTT.

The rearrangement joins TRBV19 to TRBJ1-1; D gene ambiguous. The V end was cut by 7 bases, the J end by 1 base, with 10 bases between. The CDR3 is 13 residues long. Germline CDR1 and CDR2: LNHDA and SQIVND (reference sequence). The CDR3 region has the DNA TGTGCCAGTACGAAGACATGGAACACTGAAGCTTTCTTT. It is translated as CASTKTWNTEAFF.

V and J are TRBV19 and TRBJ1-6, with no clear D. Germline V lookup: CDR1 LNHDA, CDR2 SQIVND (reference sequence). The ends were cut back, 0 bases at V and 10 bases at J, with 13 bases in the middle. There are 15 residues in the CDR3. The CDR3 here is CASSIEGEGGSPLHF. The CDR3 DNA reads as TGTGCCAGTAGTATAGAAGGTGAGGGAGGATCACCCCTCCACTTT.

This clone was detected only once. DNA of the CDR3: TGTGCCAGCAGCTTGGGGTCGGGGAGCACAGATACGCAGTATTTT. Translating gives CASSLGSGSTDTQYF. This chain connects TRBV5-6 to TRBJ2-3; D perhaps matches TRBD2 (5 bases). Germline CDR1 is SGHDT and CDR2 is YYEEEE. The germline V and J ends were trimmed by 0 bases and 0 bases, with 8 bases remaining between them. The CDR3 is made up of 15 amino acids.

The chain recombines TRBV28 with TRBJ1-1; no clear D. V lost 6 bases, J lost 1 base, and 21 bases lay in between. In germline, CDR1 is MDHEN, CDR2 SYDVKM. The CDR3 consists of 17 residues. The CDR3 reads CASSYRGGVVRNTEAFF. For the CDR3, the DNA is TGTGCCAGCAGCTACCGAGGCGGGGTTGTAAGGAACACTGAAGCTTTCTTT.

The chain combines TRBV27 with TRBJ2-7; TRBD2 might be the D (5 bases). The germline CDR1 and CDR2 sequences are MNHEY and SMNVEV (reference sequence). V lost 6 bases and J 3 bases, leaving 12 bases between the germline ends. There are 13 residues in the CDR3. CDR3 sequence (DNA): TGTGCCAGCAGCTTCAGCGGAAACTACGAGCAGTACTTC. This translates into CASSFSGNYEQYF.

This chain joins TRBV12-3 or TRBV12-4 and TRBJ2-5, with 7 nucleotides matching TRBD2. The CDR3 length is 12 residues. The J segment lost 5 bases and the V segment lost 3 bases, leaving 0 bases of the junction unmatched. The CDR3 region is CASSFGRETQYF. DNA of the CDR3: TGTGCCAGCAGTTTCGGGAGGGAGACCCAGTACTTC.

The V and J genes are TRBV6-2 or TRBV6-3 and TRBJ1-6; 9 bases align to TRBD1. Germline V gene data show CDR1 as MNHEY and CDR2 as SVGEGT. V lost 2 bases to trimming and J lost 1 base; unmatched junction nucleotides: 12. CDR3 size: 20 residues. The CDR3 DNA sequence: TGTGCCAGCAGTTACGAGCGAGGGACAGGGAGAACGTCCTATAATTCACCCCTCCACTTT. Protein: CASSYERGTGRTSYNSPLHF.

In nucleotides, the CDR3 is TGTGCCAGCGGCCCGGACAGCCAGACCTACGAGCAGTACTTC. This gives the protein CASGPDSQTYEQYF. The chain employs TRBV27 and TRBJ2-7, with a possible D match to TRBD1 (6 bases). Germline lookup yields CDR1 MNHEY and CDR2 SMNVEV (reference sequence). The CDR3 is 14 residues long. The V end was cut by 8 bases, the J end by 2 bases, with 16 bases between.

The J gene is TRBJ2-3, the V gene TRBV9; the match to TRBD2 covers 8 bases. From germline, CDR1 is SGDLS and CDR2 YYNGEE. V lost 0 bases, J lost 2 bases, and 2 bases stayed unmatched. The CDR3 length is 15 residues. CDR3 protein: CASSVVGLDTDTQYF. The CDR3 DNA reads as TGTGCCAGCAGCGTAGTGGGACTAGACACAGATACGCAGTATTTT.